The T cell receptor beta chain described here comes from a study of vaccination and CD4 T cells after COVID-19. Study at large: Those taking part got two shots of either the BNT162b2 or the mRNA-1273 vaccine.

Specified treatment: approximately 9-day PBMC culture with coronavirus spike peptide pools or control peptides (ViraFEST assay). An unexposed donor provided the CD4+ T cells, which were collected before the COVID-19 pandemic (2011-2018). The germline V gene encodes CDR1 DFQATT and CDR2 SNEGSKA (reference sequence). The CDR3 runs to 17 residues. The Oncomine TCR Beta short-read assay sequenced DNA from cultured CD4+ T cells. CD4+ T cells were cultured, and genomic DNA was extracted from them. One entry per CDR3 protein results from TCRdb running MiXCR on the PCR reads. The sample has some 11,000 distinct CDR3 sequences; around 30% are singletons. In this sample, this clonotype turned up a few times. Its antigen remains unknown.

The J gene is TRBJ1-1, the V gene TRBV20-1, with 12 bases identical to TRBD1. Sequences were obtained from CD4+ T cells from blood, cultured in vitro. The TCR was taken from a human donor in good health. CDR3 loop: CNGRDRGRGLIITEAFF. CDR3 nucleotides: TGCAATGGCCGGGACAGGGGGCGCGGATTAATTATCACTGAAGCTTTCTTT.